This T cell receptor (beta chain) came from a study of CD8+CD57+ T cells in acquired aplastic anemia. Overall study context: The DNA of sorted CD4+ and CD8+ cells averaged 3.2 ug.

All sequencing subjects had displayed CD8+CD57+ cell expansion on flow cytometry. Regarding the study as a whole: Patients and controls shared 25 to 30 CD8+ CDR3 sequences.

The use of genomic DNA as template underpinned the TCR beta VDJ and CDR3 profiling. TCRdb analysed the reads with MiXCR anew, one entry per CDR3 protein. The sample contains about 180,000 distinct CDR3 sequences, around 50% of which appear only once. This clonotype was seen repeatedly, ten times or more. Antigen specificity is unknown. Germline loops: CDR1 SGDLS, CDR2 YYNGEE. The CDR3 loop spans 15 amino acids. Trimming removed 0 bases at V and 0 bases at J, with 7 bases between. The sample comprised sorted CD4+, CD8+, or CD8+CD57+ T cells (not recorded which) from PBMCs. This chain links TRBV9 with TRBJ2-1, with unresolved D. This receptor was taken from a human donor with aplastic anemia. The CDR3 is CASSVVGSSYNEQFF. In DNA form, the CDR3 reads TGTGCCAGCAGCGTAGTAGGCAGCTCCTACAATGAGCAGTTCTTC. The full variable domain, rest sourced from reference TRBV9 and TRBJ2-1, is DSGVTQTPKHLITATGQRVTLRCSPRSGDLSVYWYQQSLDQGLQFLIQYYNGEERAKGNILERFSAQQFPDLHSELNLSSLELGDSALYFCASSVVGSSYNEQFFGPGTRLTVL.